Following are 27 T cell receptor beta chains from one sample sequenced in a study of cytomegalovirus exposure and HLA in healthy donors. With 60 Vbeta and 13 Jbeta primers, the PCR was carried out. Profiled with immunoSEQ multiplex PCR; TCRdb holds only in-frame clones, not every one. The sample has approximately 130,000 clones; over 70% are singletons. The sequencing sample was made of PBMCs. These TCRs come from a woman aged 45-60 years in good health and CMV-seropositive.

This sequence joins TRBV7-2 and TRBJ2-2; no reliable D call. Trimming removed 5 bases from V and 7 bases from J, with 11 bases in between. The CDR3 loop spans 13 amino acids. Per the germline V gene, CDR1 is SGHTA and CDR2 is FQGNSA. The CDR3, as DNA: TGTGCCAGCAGCCGAGAAGTAAGCGGGGAGCTGTTTTTT. It encodes CASSREVSGELFF.

V gene TRBV19 combines with J gene TRBJ2-7, with TRBD2 matching 9 bases. The length of the CDR3 is 17 residues. With V trimmed by 5 bases and J by 0 bases, 11 bases remained unmatched. Looked up from germline, CDR1 is LNHDA and CDR2 is SQIVND (reference sequence). CDR3 nucleotides: TGTGCCAGTAGTCCCAGGGCGCCTAGCGGGGCCTCCTACGAGCAGTACTTC. Its protein product is CASSPRAPSGASYEQYF.

J is TRBJ2-7 and V is TRBV30, with unresolved D. From germline, CDR1 is GTSNPN and CDR2 SVGIG (reference sequence). The CDR3 length is 12 residues. The germline V and J ends were trimmed by 0 bases and 5 bases, with 8 bases remaining between them. The CDR3 protein is CAWSVMGNEQYF. The CDR3 nucleotides are TGTGCCTGGAGTGTAATGGGCAACGAGCAGTACTTC.

The J gene is TRBJ1-5, the V gene TRBV10-3; 9 bases fit TRBD1. V was pared by 4 bases and J by 8 bases, with 6 bases of the junction left unmatched. The length of the CDR3 is 14 residues. Germline assignment: CDR1 ENHRY and CDR2 SYGVKD. The CDR3, as DNA: TGTGCCATCAGTGGGACAGGGGAATTGGAGCCCCAGCATTTT. Protein: CAISGTGELEPQHF.

This clone was seen only a few times. The chain joins TRBV13 to TRBJ1-3; D gene unclear. V lost 7 bases and J lost 4, with 14 bases in between. This CDR3 comprises 14 residues. Germline V gives CDR1 PRHDT, CDR2 FYEKMQ (reference sequence). The CDR3: CASNRADGGNTIYF. Here the CDR3 DNA reads TGTGCCAGCAACAGAGCCGACGGAGGAAACACCATATATTTT.

The chain recombines TRBV5-1 with TRBJ2-1, with TRBD2 identical over 12 bases. Trimming took 2 bases from V and 9 from J; bases not matched to a gene: 6. Germline V gives CDR1 SGHRS, CDR2 YFSETQ. The CDR3 is made up of 15 amino acids. CDR3 sequence reads: CASSLVPSGRVEQFF. CDR3 DNA: TGCGCCAGCAGCTTAGTACCTAGCGGGAGGGTTGAGCAGTTCTTC.

V gene TRBV7-2 combines with J gene TRBJ1-1, with unresolved D. This CDR3 has 16 amino acids. V dropped 0 bases and J dropped 0 bases, with 11 bases sitting between them. Germline CDR1 and CDR2: SGHTA and FQGNSA. The CDR3 DNA reads TGTGCCAGCAGCTTAGCGCGGAACCGCATGAACACTGAAGCTTTCTTT. This gives the protein CASSLARNRMNTEAFF.

This clone has a single count. The V gene is TRBV4-2, the J gene TRBJ2-5, with D maybe TRBD2 (6 bases). The CDR3 totals 17 residues. The ends were cut back, 3 bases at V and 2 bases at J, with 19 bases in the middle. Germline-derived CDR1 and CDR2 are LGHNA and YNFKEQ. CDR3 protein: CASSHRAGGNPQETQYF. The CDR3 DNA is TGTGCCAGCAGCCACCGAGCGGGCGGGAATCCGCAAGAGACCCAGTACTTC.

This clone was picked up one time. The rearrangement uses TRBV7-2 and TRBJ1-1; possibly TRBD1 for D (6 bases). The germline V and J ends were trimmed by 4 bases and 5 bases, with 14 bases remaining between them. Germline loops: CDR1 SGHTA, CDR2 FQGNSA. CDR3 length equals 14 residues. CDR3 DNA: TGTGCCAGCAGCTCGGGGACAATGCGGACTGAAGCTTTCTTT. Its protein is CASSSGTMRTEAFF.

This rearrangement joins TRBV10-3 to TRBJ2-5; D possibly corresponds to TRBD2 (7 bases). The CDR3 sequence is 12 residues long. V lost 10 bases to trimming and J lost 6 bases, with 15 bases between them. CDR1 is ENHRY, CDR2 SYGVKD, per germline. The CDR3 nucleotides read TGTGCCACTGGGGGGGACATCCAGACCCAGTACTTC. Translated, it gives CATGGDIQTQYF.

The rearrangement joins TRBV15 to TRBJ1-2; TRBD1 matches at 8 bases. This CDR3 has 11 amino acids. Germline V gives CDR1 LNHNV, CDR2 YYDKDF (reference sequence). The V and J ends lost 8 bases and 14 bases, in that order; junction bases with no gene match: 10. The CDR3 DNA follows: TGTGCCACCCTAGACAGGGGAAGATGGACCTTC. Amino acid sequence: CATLDRGRWTF.

This chain uses TRBV30 with TRBJ2-7; 7 bases line up with TRBD1. The CDR3 length is 12 residues. With 4 bases clipped from V and 7 bases from J, the junction kept 7 bases outside the gene matches. CDR1 and CDR2 (germline): GTSNPN, SVGIG (reference sequence). The CDR3 sequence is CAWKTGKGEQYF. DNA of the CDR3: TGTGCCTGGAAGACAGGGAAGGGGGAGCAGTACTTC.

V usage is TRBV7-3 and J usage is TRBJ2-7, with TRBD2 matching 7 bases. The CDR3 runs 14 residues. V trimming: 5 bases; J trimming: 6 bases; junction bases outside the gene matches: 10. Per the germline V gene, CDR1 is SGHTA and CDR2 is FQGTGA. CDR3 DNA sequence: TGTGCCAGCAGCCTTCTGGGGGGGGTCGGCGAGCAGTACTTC. This translates into CASSLLGGVGEQYF. Supplemented by reference TRBV7-3 and TRBJ2-7, the full variable domain reads GAGVSQTPSNKVTEKGKYVELRCDPISGHTALYWYRQSLGQGPEFLIYFQGTGAADDSGLPNDRFFAVRPEGSVSTLKIQRTERGDSAVYLCASSLLGGVGEQYFGPGTRLTVT.

The rearrangement uses TRBV7-3 and TRBJ2-2; a possible D gene is TRBD2 (6 bases). Germline CDR1 reads SGHTA; CDR2 reads FQGTGA. The V gene lost 0 bases and the J gene lost 2 bases, with 10 bases spanning the gap. The CDR3 is 16 amino acids. The CDR3 loop reads CASSLTGGPNTGELFF. Here the CDR3 DNA reads TGTGCCAGCAGCTTAACGGGGGGACCAAACACCGGGGAGCTGTTTTTT.

The chain links TRBV5-1 to TRBJ2-2; 8 nucleotides agree with TRBD1. The CDR3 has 16 residues. Germline loops: CDR1 SGHRS, CDR2 YFSETQ. J lost 2 bases, V lost 2 bases, and 5 bases had no gene match. The DNA of the CDR3 is TGCGCCAGCAGCTTTCGGACAGGGCTAAACACCGGGGAGCTGTTTTTT. Translating gives CASSFRTGLNTGELFF.

There are a few counts of this clone. This chain joins TRBV18 and TRBJ1-2; no definite D call. V lost 2 bases and J lost 2, with 9 bases in between. CDR3 length: 14 amino acids. CDR1 and CDR2 (germline): KGHSH, LQKENI. This CDR3 reads CASSPSRQNYGYTF. The CDR3 DNA reads as TGTGCCAGCTCACCATCACGACAAAACTATGGCTACACCTTC.

In this sample, this clone turned up once. The rearrangement uses TRBV5-4 and TRBJ2-5; TRBD2 agrees at 16 bases. Germline loops: CDR1 SGHNT, CDR2 YYREEE (reference sequence). The V gene end was trimmed by 4 bases and the J gene end by 5 bases; junction bases not matched to a gene: 11. The CDR3 extends over 18 amino acids. CDR3 coding DNA: TGTGCCAGCAGCCCTCCGGGACTAGCGGGGGGGGGTCAGGAGACCCAGTACTTC. This gives the protein CASSPPGLAGGGQETQYF.

J is TRBJ1-2 and V is TRBV4-3; D is perhaps TRBD1 (5 bases). Germline CDR1 is LGHNA and CDR2 is YSLEER. The CDR3 runs 14 residues. V gave up 2 bases and J gave up 2 bases, with 9 bases separating them. DNA for the CDR3: TGCGCCAGCAGCCAATTCGCAGGGAACTATGGCTACACCTTC. Encoded protein: CASSQFAGNYGYTF.

In this sample, this clone turned up a few times. The CDR3 sequence: CASSLRAVSYNEQFF. The CDR3, as DNA: TGTGCCAGCAGCCTCAGGGCAGTTTCCTACAATGAGCAGTTCTTC. The chain couples TRBV7-2 to TRBJ2-1; the D gene is possibly TRBD1 (5 bases). V lost 5 bases, J lost 1 base, and 12 bases lay in between. CDR3 length: 15 amino acids. The germline CDR1 and CDR2 sequences are SGHTA and FQGNSA.

The rearrangement links TRBV9 to TRBJ1-4, with TRBD1 identical over 8 bases. V shed 4 bases and J 4 bases; nucleotides not matched to a gene: 21. This CDR3 has 20 amino acids. Germline V gene lookup returns CDR1 SGDLS and CDR2 YYNGEE. The CDR3 coding sequence is TGTGCCAGCAGCACTCTAAGGACAGGGAGCAAAAAAAGGGGTAATGAAAAACTGTTTTTT. This codes for CASSTLRTGSKKRGNEKLFF. The full variable domain, completed using reference TRBV9 and TRBJ1-4, is DSGVTQTPKHLITATGQRVTLRCSPRSGDLSVYWYQQSLDQGLQFLIQYYNGEERAKGNILERFSAQQFPDLHSELNLSSLELGDSALYFCASSTLRTGSKKRGNEKLFFGSGTQLSVL.

The J gene is TRBJ2-7, the V gene TRBV5-4; the match to TRBD1 covers 7 bases. From germline, CDR1 is SGHNT and CDR2 YYREEE (reference sequence). The CDR3 covers 14 residues. Losses at the gene ends were 0 bases for V and 3 bases for J; bases not matched to a gene: 3. CDR3 residues: CASSLDRGVYEQYF. DNA of the CDR3: TGTGCCAGCAGCTTGGACAGGGGAGTCTACGAGCAGTACTTC.

The count of this clone is one. The rearrangement joins TRBV6-6 to TRBJ2-7, with TRBD2 identical over 10 bases. CDR1 MNHNY and CDR2 SVGAGI come from the germline V gene (reference sequence). V shed 5 bases, J shed 6 bases, and the junction held 13 bases outside the gene matches. The CDR3 contains 16 residues. CDR3 DNA: TGTGCCAGCAGTAGCGCCCCGACTAGCGGGCCCCGCGAGCAGTACTTC. Translated, it gives CASSSAPTSGPREQYF.

This clone was seen a single time. V is TRBV4-3 and J is TRBJ2-7; TRBD1 might be the D (6 bases). The CDR3 has 15 amino acids. The V gene lost 4 bases and the J gene lost 5 bases, with 18 bases spanning the gap. The germline CDR1 and CDR2 sequences are LGHNA and YSLEER. CDR3 DNA sequence: TGCGCCAGCAGCCTAACTCCGGGACACTTGAACGAGCAGTACTTC. It specifies CASSLTPGHLNEQYF.

The chain recombines TRBV6-6 with TRBJ2-2; D is possibly TRBD2 (6 bases). The V end was cut by 6 bases, the J end by 2 bases, with 16 bases between. In germline, CDR1 is MNHNY, CDR2 SVGAGI (reference sequence). There are 16 residues in the CDR3. The DNA for the CDR3 is TGTGCCAGCAGACCGCAGCTGGGGGGAAACACCGGGGAGCTGTTTTTT. Translating gives CASRPQLGGNTGELFF.

In DNA, the CDR3 is TGCGCCAGCAGCCAAGATCCTAAATACTGGACGGGATTGACGCAGTATTTT. Translation gives CASSQDPKYWTGLTQYF. The V and J genes are TRBV4-1 and TRBJ2-3, with D perhaps matching TRBD2 (5 bases). Trimming took 0 bases from V and 9 from J, leaving 22 bases between them. The CDR3 length is 17 residues. Looked up from germline, CDR1 is MGHRA and CDR2 is YSYEKL.

The chain has TRBV30 and TRBJ2-5, with 7 bases identical to TRBD1. Losses at the gene ends were 7 bases for V and 1 base for J; bases not matched to a gene: 12. Germline CDR1 reads GTSNPN; CDR2 reads SVGIG (reference sequence). The CDR3 totals 15 residues. DNA for the CDR3: TGTGCCTTTATACCCGTACAGGGGAGCCAAGAGACCCAGTACTTC. It yields the protein CAFIPVQGSQETQYF.

This clone turned up a few times. The chain carries TRBV29-1 and TRBJ1-1, with TRBD1 as a possible D gene (5 bases). Per the germline V gene, CDR1 is SQVTM and CDR2 is ANQGSEA. The CDR3 is 13 amino acids. Trimming shortened V by 5 bases and J by 1 base, and 11 bases separated the two germline ends. The CDR3 coding sequence is TGCAGCGTTCATTGGGGCTCGAACACTGAAGCTTTCTTT. This encodes CSVHWGSNTEAFF.